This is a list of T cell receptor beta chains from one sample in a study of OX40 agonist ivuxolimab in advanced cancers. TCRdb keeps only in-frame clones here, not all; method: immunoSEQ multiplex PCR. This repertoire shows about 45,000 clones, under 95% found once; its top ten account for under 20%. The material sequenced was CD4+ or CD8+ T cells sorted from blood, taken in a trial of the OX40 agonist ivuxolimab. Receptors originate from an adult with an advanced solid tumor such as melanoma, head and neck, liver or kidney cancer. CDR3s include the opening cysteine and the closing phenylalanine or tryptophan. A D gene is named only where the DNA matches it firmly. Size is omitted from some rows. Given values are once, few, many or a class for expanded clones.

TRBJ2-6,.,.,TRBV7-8,TGTGCCAGCAGCCTGGGGATCTCTGGGGCCAACGTCCTGACTTTC,CASSLGISGANVLTF
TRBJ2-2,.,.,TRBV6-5,TGTGCCAACCGCTCCGGGGAGCTGTTTTTT,CANRSGELFF
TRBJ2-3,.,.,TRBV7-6,TGTGCCAGCAGCTCAGCAGGGTATACAGATACGCAGTATTTT,CASSSAGYTDTQYF
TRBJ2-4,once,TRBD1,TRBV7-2,TGTGCCAGCAGCTTAGATAGAGGGACAGGACCAAAAAACATTCAGTACTTC,CASSLDRGTGPKNIQYF
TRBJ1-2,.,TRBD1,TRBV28,TGTGCCAGCAGTTTTCCGGGACAGTCAAATAGCTACACCTTC,CASSFPGQSNSYTF
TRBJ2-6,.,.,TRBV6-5,TGTGCCAGCAGCCCCAACTCTGGGGCCAACGTCCTGACTTTC,CASSPNSGANVLTF
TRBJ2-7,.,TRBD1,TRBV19,TGTGCCAGTAGTAATTCCGGGACAGGGGCAAACGAGCAGTACTTC,CASSNSGTGANEQYF
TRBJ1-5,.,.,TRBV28,TGTGCCAGCAGTCCGACGGCAGCTAGCAATCAGCCCCAGCATTTT,CASSPTAASNQPQHF
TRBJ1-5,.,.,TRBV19,TGTGCCAGTAAACTAGATCATCCCGGCAATCAGCCCCAGCATTTT,CASKLDHPGNQPQHF
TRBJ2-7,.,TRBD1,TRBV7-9,TGTGCCAGCAGCTTAGCTCCAACAGGGGACGAGCAGTACTTC,CASSLAPTGDEQYF
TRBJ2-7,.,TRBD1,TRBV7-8,TGTGCCAGCAGCTTAGGCGGGACAGGGTCGGCCTACGAGCAGTACTTC,CASSLGGTGSAYEQYF
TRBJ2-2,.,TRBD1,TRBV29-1,TGCAGCGTTACCGACAGGGGGGACACCGGGGAGCTGTTTTTT,CSVTDRGDTGELFF
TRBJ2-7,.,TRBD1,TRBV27,TGTGCCAGCAGTTTGGGGGACAGAACCTACGAGCAGTACTTC,CASSLGDRTYEQYF
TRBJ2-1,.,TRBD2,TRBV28,TGTGCCAGCAGTTTTGTGACTAGCGGGGACTCCTACAATGAGCAGTTCTTC,CASSFVTSGDSYNEQFF
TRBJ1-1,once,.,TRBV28,TGTGCCAGCAGTTTCCAAGGGACTGAAGCTTTCTTT,CASSFQGTEAFF
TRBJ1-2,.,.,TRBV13,TGTGCCAGCAGCTTAGGCGCCGCTAACTATGGCTACACCTTC,CASSLGAANYGYTF
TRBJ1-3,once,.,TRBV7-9,TGTGCCAGCAGCCCAGGAAACACCATATATTTT,CASSPGNTIYF
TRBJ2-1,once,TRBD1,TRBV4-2,TGTGCCAGCAGCCAGGACCGGGACAGGGAAGTGAATGAGCAGTTCTTC,CASSQDRDREVNEQFF
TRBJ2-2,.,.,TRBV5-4,TGTGCCAGCAGCCTACTGAACGGGGAGCTGTTTTTT,CASSLLNGELFF
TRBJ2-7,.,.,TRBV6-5,TGTGCCAGCAGTCTAACACCCTCCTACGAGCAGTACTTC,CASSLTPSYEQYF
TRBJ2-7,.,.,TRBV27,TGTGCCAGCAGTTTAAACAGTGCCTACGAGCAGTACTTC,CASSLNSAYEQYF
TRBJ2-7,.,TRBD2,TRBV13,TGTGCCAGCAGCGCCACTAGCGGTAGCTCCTACGAGCAGTACTTC,CASSATSGSSYEQYF
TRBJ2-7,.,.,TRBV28,TGTGCCAGCAGTCTCCCCGTAGGGGACCCCTACGAGCAGTACTTC,CASSLPVGDPYEQYF
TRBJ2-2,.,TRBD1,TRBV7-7,TGTGCTAGCCGCTTGGACAGGGCCACCGGGGAGCTGTTTTTT,CASRLDRATGELFF
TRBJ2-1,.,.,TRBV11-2,TGTGCCAGCAGCTTATTTTATCTCAGCCCCTTCAATGAGCAGTTCTTC,CASSLFYLSPFNEQFF
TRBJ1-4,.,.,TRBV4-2,TGTGCCAGCAGCCAAGATCATGACACCCTCAATGAAAAACTGTTTTTT,CASSQDHDTLNEKLFF
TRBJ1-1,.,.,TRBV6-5,TGTGCCAGCAGTCTCCAGGGAGGAGAAGCTTTCTTT,CASSLQGGEAFF
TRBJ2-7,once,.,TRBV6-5,TGTGCCAGCAGTTTCCGAGACAGTTTCTACGAGCAGTACTTC,CASSFRDSFYEQYF
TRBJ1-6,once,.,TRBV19,TGTGCCAGTAGTATTTCGGCAGGGTTGAATTCACCCCTCCACTTT,CASSISAGLNSPLHF
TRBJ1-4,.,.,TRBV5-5,TGTGCCAGCAGCTTGGAAAGACGTGTTAGGGAAAAACTGTTTTTT,CASSLERRVREKLFF
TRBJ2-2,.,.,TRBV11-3,TGTGCCAGCAGCACGACAGAAAGCGGGGAGCTGTTTTTT,CASSTTESGELFF
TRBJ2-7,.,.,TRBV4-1,TGCGCCAGCAGCCAAGGGTCCCCTCCAATTTACGAGCAGTACTTC,CASSQGSPPIYEQYF
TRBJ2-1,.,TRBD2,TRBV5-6,TGTGCCAGCAGCCCCTTAGCGGGAGGAACTAATGAGCAGTTCTTC,CASSPLAGGTNEQFF
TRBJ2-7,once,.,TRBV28,TGTGCCAGCAGTTTATCGAGGTACGAGCAGTACTTC,CASSLSRYEQYF
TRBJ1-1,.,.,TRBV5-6,TGTGCCAGCAGCTTGTCGCTCTCGGGCCCACTCGTGGGAAACGCTGAAGCTTTCTTT,CASSLSLSGPLVGNAEAFF
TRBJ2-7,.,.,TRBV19,TGTGCCAGTAGTATCAGGGGCGCATCCTCCTACGAGCAGTACTTC,CASSIRGASSYEQYF
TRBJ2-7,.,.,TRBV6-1,TGTGCCAGCAGTGATGGCTACGAGCAGTACTTC,CASSDGYEQYF
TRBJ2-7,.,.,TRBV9,TGTGCCAGCAGCGTATCGTGGCAGGGGTCCTACGAGCAGTACTTC,CASSVSWQGSYEQYF
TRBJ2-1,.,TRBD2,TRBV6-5,TGTGCCAGCAAATCTTCTAGCGGAGCCTACAATGAGCAGTTCTTC,CASKSSSGAYNEQFF
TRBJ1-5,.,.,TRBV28,TGTGCCAGCAGTTGGGGCATCGGCAATCAGCCCCAGCATTTT,CASSWGIGNQPQHF
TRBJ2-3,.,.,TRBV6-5,TGTGCCAGCAGTTACTCACCTAGCACAGATACGCAGTATTTT,CASSYSPSTDTQYF
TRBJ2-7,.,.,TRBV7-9,TGTGCCAGCAGCGGGGAGAGCTACGAGCAGTACTTC,CASSGESYEQYF
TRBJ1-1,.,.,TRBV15,TGTGCCACCAGCTGGGACATCAGTGAAGCTTTCTTT,CATSWDISEAFF
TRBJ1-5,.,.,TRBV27,TGTGCCAGCAGTTTACAGGGTTTCAATCAGCCCCAGCATTTT,CASSLQGFNQPQHF
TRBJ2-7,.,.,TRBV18,TGTGCCAGCTCACCATGGGGGAGCAACAACGAGCAGTACTTC,CASSPWGSNNEQYF
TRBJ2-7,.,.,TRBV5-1,TGCGCCAGCAGCTTGGGGGGACGGGACGAGCAGTACTTC,CASSLGGRDEQYF
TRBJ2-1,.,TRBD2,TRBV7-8,TGTGCCAGCAGCTTCTTGAGGCGGGGGGGAAACAATGAGCAGTTCTTC,CASSFLRRGGNNEQFF
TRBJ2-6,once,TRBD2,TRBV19,TGTGCCAGCGGTGCGGGGGGCTCTGGGGCCAACGTCCTGACTTTC,CASGAGGSGANVLTF
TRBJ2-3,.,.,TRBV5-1,TGCGCCAGCAGCCCGGGGTATTCGGTGGGTGATACGCAGTATTTT,CASSPGYSVGDTQYF
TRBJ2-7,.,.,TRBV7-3,TGTGCCAGCAGCCCCCTCCGCTACGAGCAGTACTTC,CASSPLRYEQYF
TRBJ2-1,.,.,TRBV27,TGTGCCAGCGGGGCGGATAGCTCCTACAATGAGCAGTTCTTC,CASGADSSYNEQFF
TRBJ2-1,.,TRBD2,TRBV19,TGTGCCAGTAGCTCCCGGACTAGCGGTGAGCAGTTCTTC,CASSSRTSGEQFF
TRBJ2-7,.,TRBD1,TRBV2,TGTGCCAGCAAGTGGACAGGCAACGAGCAGTACTTC,CASKWTGNEQYF
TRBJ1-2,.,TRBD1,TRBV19,TGTGCCAGTAGCCCTCGACAGGGGACTAACTATGGCTACACCTTC,CASSPRQGTNYGYTF
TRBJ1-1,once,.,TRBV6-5,TGTGCCAGCAGTGACGGCGGCACTGAAGCTTTCTTT,CASSDGGTEAFF